This T cell receptor beta chain was obtained from a study of regulatory T cells in long-lasting Graves disease. The time point is: newly diagnosed GD, antithyroid drugs for less than 3 months. PBMCs were the source of the RNA used for TCR sequencing. The CDR3 consists of 13 residues. CDR1 SEHNR and CDR2 FQNEAQ come from the germline V gene (reference sequence). V dropped 3 bases and J dropped 7 bases, with 7 bases sitting between them. Researchers made TCR beta libraries by using iRepertoire HTBI primers and running Arm-PCR on CDR3 regions. TCRdb re-called the multiplex PCR reads through MiXCR, storing one row per CDR3 protein. This table holds about 440,000 distinct CDR3 sequences, around 17% found once. The same data also went into a second study, on T cells in Graves' hyperthyroidism and ophthalmopathy.

The V gene is TRBV7-9, the J gene TRBJ1-6; D is undetermined. This sequence was found in a woman younger than 30 with Graves disease. The sample was peripheral blood mononuclear cells (PBMCs), taken at new diagnosis, from a patient treated with antithyroid drugs. As DNA, the CDR3 is TGTGCCAGCAGCTTGCTCCAGAATTCACCCCTCCACTTT. It encodes CASSLLQNSPLHF.